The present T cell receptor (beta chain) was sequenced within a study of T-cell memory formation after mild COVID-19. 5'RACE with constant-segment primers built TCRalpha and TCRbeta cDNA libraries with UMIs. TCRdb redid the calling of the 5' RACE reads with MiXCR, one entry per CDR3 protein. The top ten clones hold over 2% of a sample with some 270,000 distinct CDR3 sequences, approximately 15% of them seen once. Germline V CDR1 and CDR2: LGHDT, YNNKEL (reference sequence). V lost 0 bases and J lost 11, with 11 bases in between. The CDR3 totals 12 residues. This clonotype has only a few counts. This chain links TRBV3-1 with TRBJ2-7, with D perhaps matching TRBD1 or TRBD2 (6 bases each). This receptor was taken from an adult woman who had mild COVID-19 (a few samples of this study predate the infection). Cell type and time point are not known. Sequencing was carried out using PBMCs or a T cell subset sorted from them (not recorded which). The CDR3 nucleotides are TGTGCCAGCAGCCAAGAAGGGGGGCGTAAGTACTTC. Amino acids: CASSQEGGRKYF.